The T cell receptor beta chain described here comes from a study of T cell repertoires in ileal Crohn's disease. Study as a whole: Patients had a median approximately 7.5-year disease duration, and about 40% were active smokers.

Study-wide points: Compared with CD4 T cells, sorted CD8 cells carried more expanded clones. Clonal expansions were more frequent in active smokers than non-smokers at surgery.

In the case of this clone: Its target is unknown.

The germline gives CDR1 KGHSH, CDR2 LQKENI. There are 19 residues in the CDR3. V lost 3 bases and J 2 bases, leaving 23 bases between the germline ends. Per sample, 500 to 650 nanograms of biopsy DNA were TCRB immunosequenced. Here immunoSEQ multiplex PCR was the method, and the copy in TCRdb shows in-frame clones only, minus some. The sample shows roughly 13,000 clones, 78% of them seen only once. The chain carries TRBV18 and TRBJ2-1, with D tentatively TRBD2 (6 bases). This TCR derives from an adult with Crohn's disease. The sequencing input was ileal tissue. The CDR3 sequence is CASSPLFPGAVPPYNEQFF. The DNA of the CDR3 is TGTGCCAGCTCACCGTTATTTCCGGGAGCGGTCCCTCCCTACAATGAGCAGTTCTTC.